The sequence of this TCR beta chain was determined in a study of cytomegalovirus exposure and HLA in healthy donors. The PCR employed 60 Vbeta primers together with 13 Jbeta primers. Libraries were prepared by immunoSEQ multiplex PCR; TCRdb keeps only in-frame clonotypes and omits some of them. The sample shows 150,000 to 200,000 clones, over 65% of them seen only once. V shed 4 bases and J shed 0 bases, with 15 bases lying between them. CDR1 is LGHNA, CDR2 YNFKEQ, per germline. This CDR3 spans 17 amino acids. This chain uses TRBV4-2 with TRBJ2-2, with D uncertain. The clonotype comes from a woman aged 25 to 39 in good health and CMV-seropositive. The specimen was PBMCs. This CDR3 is CASSPRRLGANTGELFF. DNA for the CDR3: TGTGCCAGCAGCCCAAGAAGGCTGGGCGCGAACACCGGGGAGCTGTTTTTT.